This TCR beta chain was observed in a study of CD8 T cells in Susac syndrome. cDNA came from roughly 0.47 to 1 ug RNA primed by random hexamers. TCR beta CDR3 was amplified by immunoSEQ covering 54 Vbeta and 13 Jbeta. TCRdb ran MiXCR on the immunoSEQ multiplex PCR reads and lists one entry per CDR3 protein. Among 100,000 to 150,000 distinct CDR3 sequences listed, 93% were seen once. Sequencing of TCR beta was carried out in blood CD8+ and CD4+ T cells. The CD8+ and CD4+ T cells were negatively isolated, with the TEMRA cells enriched by FACS. Trimming removed 7 bases at V and 7 bases at J, with 17 bases between. CDR3 length: 14 amino acids.

The source material was CD8+ T cells from PBMCs. The chain is built from TRBV12-3 or TRBV12-4 and TRBJ1-5, with D perhaps TRBD1 (5 bases). This receptor was identified in a human donor with multiple sclerosis. CDR3 loop: CASTRRGGGQPQHF. CDR3 nucleotides: TGTGCCAGCACCCGACGGGGCGGCGGGCAGCCCCAGCATTTT.